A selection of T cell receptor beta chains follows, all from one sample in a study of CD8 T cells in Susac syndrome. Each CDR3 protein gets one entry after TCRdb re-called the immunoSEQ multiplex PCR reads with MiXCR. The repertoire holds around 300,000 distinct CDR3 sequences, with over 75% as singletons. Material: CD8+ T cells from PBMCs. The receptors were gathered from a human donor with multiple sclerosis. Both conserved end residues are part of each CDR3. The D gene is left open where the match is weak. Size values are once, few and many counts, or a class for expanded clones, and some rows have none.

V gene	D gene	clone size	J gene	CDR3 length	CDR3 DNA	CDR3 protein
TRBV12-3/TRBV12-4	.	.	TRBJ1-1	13	TGTGCCAGCAGTTTAGGCTCGGACACTGAAGCTTTCTTT	CASSLGSDTEAFF
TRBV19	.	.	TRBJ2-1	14	TGTGCCAGTACCCCGGGTTCCTCCTACAATGAGCAGTTCTTC	CASTPGSSYNEQFF
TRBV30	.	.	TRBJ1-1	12	TGTGCCTGGAAGGGTGGGTTCACTGAAGCTTTCTTT	CAWKGGFTEAFF
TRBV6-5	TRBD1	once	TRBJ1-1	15	TGTGCCAGCAGGCCTGACCCAGGGGGGAACACTGAAGCTTTCTTT	CASRPDPGGNTEAFF
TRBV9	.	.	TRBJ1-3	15	TGTGCCAGCAGCGTAGCTGGGAGAACTGGAAACACCATATATTTT	CASSVAGRTGNTIYF
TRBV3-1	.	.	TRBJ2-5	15	TGTGCCAGCAGCCAAGACCTTCTAGCCCCAGAGACCCAGTACTTC	CASSQDLLAPETQYF
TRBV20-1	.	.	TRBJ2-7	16	TGCAGTGCCTCAGAACCGGGGGAACTGACCTCCTACGAGCAGTACTTC	CSASEPGELTSYEQYF
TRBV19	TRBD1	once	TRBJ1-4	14	TGTGCCAGTACCGGGACAGGAGTTGGTGAAAAACTGTTTTTT	CASTGTGVGEKLFF
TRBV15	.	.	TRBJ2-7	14	TGTGCCACCAGCAGAGACAGGGTCGGGCACGAGCAGTACTTC	CATSRDRVGHEQYF
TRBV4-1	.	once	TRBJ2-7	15	TGCGCCAGCAGCCAAGGGGCTAGCGCAACCTACGAGCAGTACTTC	CASSQGASATYEQYF
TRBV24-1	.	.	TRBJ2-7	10	TGTGCCACCAGTTGGTACGAGCAGTACTTC	CATSWYEQYF
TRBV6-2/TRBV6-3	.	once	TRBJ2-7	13	TGTGCCAGCAGTTACCTTGAGGGGTTCGAGCAGTACTTC	CASSYLEGFEQYF
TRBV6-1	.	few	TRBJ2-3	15	TGTGCCAGCAGCCGACCGGGACCCCGCGGAGATACGCAGTATTTT	CASSRPGPRGDTQYF
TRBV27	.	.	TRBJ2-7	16	TGTGCCAGCAGCCAAATACCTGTGTCTGGCGGAGGGGAGCAGTACTTC	CASSQIPVSGGGEQYF
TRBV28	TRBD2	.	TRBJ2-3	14	TGTGCCAGCAGACCGGCTAGCGGCTCAGATACGCAGTATTTT	CASRPASGSDTQYF
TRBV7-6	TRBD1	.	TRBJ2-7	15	TGTGCCAGCAGCTTAGGTGGGGGGACAGGGGCCGAGCAGTACTTC	CASSLGGGTGAEQYF
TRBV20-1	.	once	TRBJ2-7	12	TGCAGTGCTCCGACCCAGGGTCTCGAGCAGTACTTC	CSAPTQGLEQYF
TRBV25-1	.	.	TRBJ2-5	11	TGTGCCAGCAATTTAGGATTGACCCAGTACTTC	CASNLGLTQYF
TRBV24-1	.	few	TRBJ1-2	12	TGTGCCACCAGTGATTCCGACTATGGCTACACCTTC	CATSDSDYGYTF
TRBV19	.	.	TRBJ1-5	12	TGTGCCAGTACGGATAGCAATCAGCCCCAGCATTTT	CASTDSNQPQHF
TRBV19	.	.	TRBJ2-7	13	TGTGCCAGTAGTTTTGGACAGCAGTACGAGCAGTACTTC	CASSFGQQYEQYF
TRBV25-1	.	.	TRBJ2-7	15	TGTGCCAGCAGTGATTCGGGCAGGGACCACTACGAGCAGTACTTC	CASSDSGRDHYEQYF